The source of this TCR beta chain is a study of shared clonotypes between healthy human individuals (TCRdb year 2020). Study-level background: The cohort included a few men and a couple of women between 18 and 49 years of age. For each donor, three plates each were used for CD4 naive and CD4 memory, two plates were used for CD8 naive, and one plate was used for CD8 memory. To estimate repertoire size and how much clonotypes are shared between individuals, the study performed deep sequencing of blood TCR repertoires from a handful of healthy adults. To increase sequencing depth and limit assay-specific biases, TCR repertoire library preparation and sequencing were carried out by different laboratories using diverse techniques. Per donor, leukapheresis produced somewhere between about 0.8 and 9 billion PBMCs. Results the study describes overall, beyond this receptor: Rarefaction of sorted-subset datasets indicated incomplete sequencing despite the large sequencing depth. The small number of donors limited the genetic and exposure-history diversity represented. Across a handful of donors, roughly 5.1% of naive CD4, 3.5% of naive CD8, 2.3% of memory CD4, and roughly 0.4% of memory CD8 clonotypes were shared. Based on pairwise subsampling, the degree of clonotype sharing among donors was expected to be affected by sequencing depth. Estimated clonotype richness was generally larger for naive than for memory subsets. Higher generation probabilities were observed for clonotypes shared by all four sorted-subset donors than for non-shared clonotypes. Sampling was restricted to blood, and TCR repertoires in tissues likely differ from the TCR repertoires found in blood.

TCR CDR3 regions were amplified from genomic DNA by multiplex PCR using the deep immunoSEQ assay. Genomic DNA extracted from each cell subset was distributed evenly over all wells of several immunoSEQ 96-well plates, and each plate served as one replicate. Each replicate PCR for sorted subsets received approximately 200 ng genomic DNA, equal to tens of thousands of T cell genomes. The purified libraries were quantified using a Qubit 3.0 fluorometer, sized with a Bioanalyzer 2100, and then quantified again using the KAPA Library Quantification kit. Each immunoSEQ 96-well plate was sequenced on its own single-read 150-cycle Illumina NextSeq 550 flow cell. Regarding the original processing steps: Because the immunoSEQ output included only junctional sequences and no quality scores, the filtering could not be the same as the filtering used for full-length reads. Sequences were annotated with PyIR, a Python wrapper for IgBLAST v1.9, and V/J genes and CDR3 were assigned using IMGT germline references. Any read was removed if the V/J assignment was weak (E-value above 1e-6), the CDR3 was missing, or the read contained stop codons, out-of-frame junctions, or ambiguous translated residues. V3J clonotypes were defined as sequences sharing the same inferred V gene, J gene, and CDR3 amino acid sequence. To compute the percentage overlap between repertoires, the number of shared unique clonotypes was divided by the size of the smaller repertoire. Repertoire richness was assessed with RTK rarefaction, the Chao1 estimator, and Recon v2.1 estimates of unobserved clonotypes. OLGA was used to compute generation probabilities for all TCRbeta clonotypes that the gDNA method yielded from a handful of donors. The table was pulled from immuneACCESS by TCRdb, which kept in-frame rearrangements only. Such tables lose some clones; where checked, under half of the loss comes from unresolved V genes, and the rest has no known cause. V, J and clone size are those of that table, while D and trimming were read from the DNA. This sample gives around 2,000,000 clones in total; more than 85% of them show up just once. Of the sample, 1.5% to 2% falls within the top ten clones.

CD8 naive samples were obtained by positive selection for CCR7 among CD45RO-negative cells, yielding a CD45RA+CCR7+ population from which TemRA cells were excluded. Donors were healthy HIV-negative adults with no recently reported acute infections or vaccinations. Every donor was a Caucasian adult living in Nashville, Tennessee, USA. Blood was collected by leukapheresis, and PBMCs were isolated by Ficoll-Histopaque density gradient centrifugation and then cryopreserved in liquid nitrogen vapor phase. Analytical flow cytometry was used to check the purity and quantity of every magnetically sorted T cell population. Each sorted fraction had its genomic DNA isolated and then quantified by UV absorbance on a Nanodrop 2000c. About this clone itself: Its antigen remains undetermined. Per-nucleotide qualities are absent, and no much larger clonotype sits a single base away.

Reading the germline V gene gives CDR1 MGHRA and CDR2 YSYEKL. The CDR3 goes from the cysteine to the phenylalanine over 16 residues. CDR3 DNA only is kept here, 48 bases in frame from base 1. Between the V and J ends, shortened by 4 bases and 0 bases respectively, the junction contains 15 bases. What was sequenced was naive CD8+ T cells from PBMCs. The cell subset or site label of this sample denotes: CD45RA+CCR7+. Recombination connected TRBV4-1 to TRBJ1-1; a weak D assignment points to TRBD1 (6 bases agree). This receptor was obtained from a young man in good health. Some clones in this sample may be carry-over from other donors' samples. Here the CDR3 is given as CASSRNRVGVNTEAFF. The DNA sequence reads TGCGCCAGCAGCCGGAACAGGGTTGGGGTGAACACTGAAGCTTTCTTT.